This TCR beta chain was sequenced in a study of tumor-infiltrating lymphocytes in primary liver carcinoma. Total RNA and DNA came together from approximately 20-30 mg of bulk tissue without cell sorting. Note on this clonotype: A read error may produce the germline difference seen at one junction end.

The CDR3 covers 20 residues. CDR1 is SGHAT and CDR2 is FQNNGV in the germline V gene. Reverse transcription of about 500 ng total RNA with a constant-region primer produced TCR beta cDNA. For TCR beta, libraries were produced by three nested multiplex PCR rounds using slightly modified ARM-PCR. The two initial PCR rounds, nine to eleven cycles each, used TRBV1-TRBV30 forward and C-beta reverse primers. TCRdb reprocessed the multiplex PCR reads with MiXCR, giving one entry per CDR3 protein. This table has over 95,000 distinct CDR3 sequences, more than 65% appearing once. Sequenced: liver tumor tissue from sampling region 5. Subset meaning: tumor region T5, tumor centre. This TCR was sampled from a woman aged 55-75 years with primary liver carcinoma and hepatitis B virus infection. The chain carries TRBV11-2 and TRBJ2-7; 7 nucleotides align to TRBD2. The CDR3 region is CASSTLQWAGLAGAIYEQYF. CDR3 coding DNA: TGCGCCAGCAGCACTCTACAGTGGGCGGGACTGGCGGGAGCGATCTACGAGCAGTACTTC.